This is a list of T cell receptor beta chains from one sample in a study of blood T cells in healthy people across ages. MiXCR, applied by TCRdb to the 5' RACE reads, yields one record per CDR3 protein. The repertoire has fewer than 900,000 distinct CDR3 sequences, around 36% of them found once; the top ten carry roughly 13%. The sequenced sample consisted of blood. These receptors were obtained from a young man in good health. The CDR3 runs from the conserved cysteine through the conserved F or W. A D gene is named only where the DNA matches it firmly. Clone size appears in some rows only: once, few, many, or a class for an expanded clone.

TRBJ1-4,TRBD1,NA,TRBV12-3/TRBV12-4,CASSLEGTGYEKLFF,TGTGCCAGCAGTTTAGAAGGGACAGGATATGAAAAACTGTTTTTT
TRBJ1-1,TRBD1,NA,TRBV27,CASSLTGETAEAFF,TGTGCCAGCAGTCTTACAGGGGAAACTGCTGAAGCTTTCTTT
TRBJ1-1,NA,NA,TRBV10-2,CASSDPDGTNTEAFF,TGCGCCAGCAGTGACCCGGACGGAACAAACACTGAAGCTTTCTTT
TRBJ1-1,TRBD1,NA,TRBV6-2/TRBV6-3,CASNRRGETNTEAFF,TGTGCCAGCAACCGCAGGGGGGAGACGAACACTGAAGCTTTCTTT
TRBJ2-5,TRBD2,few,TRBV7-3,CASSPGLANQETQYF,TGTGCCAGCAGCCCGGGACTAGCGAACCAAGAGACCCAGTACTTC
TRBJ1-1,NA,NA,TRBV7-2,CASSLVRGQGTEAFF,TGTGCCAGCAGCTTAGTGAGGGGCCAGGGGACTGAAGCTTTCTTT
TRBJ2-4,TRBD1,NA,TRBV5-1,CASSPGQGAGENIQYF,TGCGCCAGCAGCCCCGGACAGGGGGCAGGGGAAAACATTCAGTACTTC
TRBJ2-7,NA,few,TRBV20-1,CSASAGDSYEQYF,TGCAGTGCTAGTGCTGGGGACTCCTACGAGCAGTACTTC
TRBJ2-3,NA,few,TRBV28,CASSPSLGGGQSQDTQYF,TGTGCCAGCAGTCCCTCTCTCGGCGGGGGCCAAAGTCAAGATACGCAGTATTTT
TRBJ2-5,TRBD1,many,TRBV4-3,CASSQEQGQETQYF,TGCGCCAGCAGCCAAGAACAGGGGCAAGAGACCCAGTACTTC
TRBJ2-5,NA,NA,TRBV12-3/TRBV12-4,CASTAQGYF,TGTGCCAGCACCGCCCAGGGGTACTTC
TRBJ2-3,NA,NA,TRBV5-1,CASSLVVHGTDTQYF,TGCGCCAGCAGCTTGGTCGTCCATGGCACAGATACGCAGTATTTT
TRBJ2-5,TRBD2,many,TRBV7-2,CASSFVSGGHQETQYF,TGTGCCAGCAGCTTCGTTAGCGGGGGCCACCAAGAGACCCAGTACTTC
TRBJ2-5,NA,few,TRBV5-6,CASSLDQGQTQYF,TGTGCCAGCAGCTTGGATCAGGGACAGACCCAGTACTTC
TRBJ1-6,TRBD1,NA,TRBV20-1,CSAYAPGQLLSSYNSPLHF,TGCAGTGCTTATGCACCGGGACAGCTTTTAAGCTCCTATAATTCACCCCTCCACTTT
TRBJ2-7,TRBD1,NA,TRBV9,CASSPREGTDPYEQYF,TGTGCCAGCAGCCCTCGTGAAGGGACAGACCCCTACGAGCAGTACTTC
TRBJ2-1,TRBD2,NA,TRBV6-1,CASSVPSGGNNEQFF,TGTGCCAGCAGCGTCCCTAGCGGGGGTAACAATGAGCAGTTCTTC
TRBJ1-2,NA,NA,TRBV16,CASSQSEVQLYGYTF,TGTGCCAGCAGCCAATCCGAAGTACAACTTTATGGCTACACCTTC
TRBJ2-7,NA,few,TRBV4-3,CASSQGADWGYYEQYF,TGCGCCAGCAGCCAAGGGGCGGACTGGGGATACTACGAGCAGTACTTC
TRBJ1-2,NA,NA,TRBV29-1,CSGQSDGYTF,TGCAGCGGGCAGTCAGATGGCTACACCTTC
TRBJ2-7,NA,few,TRBV7-2,CASSLTETTYEQYF,TGTGCCAGCAGCTTAACAGAGACGACCTACGAGCAGTACTTC
TRBJ2-3,NA,NA,TRBV30,CAWSGGGADTQYF,TGTGCCTGGAGTGGGGGTGGAGCGGATACGCAGTATTTT
TRBJ1-4,NA,NA,TRBV4-3,CAGSQDAGSPEKLFF,TGCGCCGGCAGCCAAGATGCTGGCAGCCCTGAAAAACTGTTTTTT
TRBJ2-1,TRBD1,many,TRBV20-1,CSARDWDRVLNEQFF,TGCAGTGCTAGAGATTGGGACAGGGTACTCAATGAGCAGTTCTTC
TRBJ2-3,TRBD1,many,TRBV20-1,CSAPSPGQGTDTQYF,TGCAGTGCTCCCTCCCCGGGACAGGGGACAGATACGCAGTATTTT
TRBJ2-3,NA,NA,TRBV4-3,CASSPTGGATDTQYF,TGCGCCAGCAGCCCCACGGGGGGCGCGACAGATACGCAGTATTTT
TRBJ1-2,NA,NA,TRBV9,CASSVAAGSNCGYTF,TGTGCCAGCAGCGTAGCGGCGGGGTCTAACTGTGGCTACACCTTC
TRBJ2-3,TRBD2,NA,TRBV20-1,CSARPLAGGRPDTQYF,TGCAGTGCTCGCCCCCTAGCGGGGGGGCGTCCAGATACGCAGTATTTT
TRBJ1-5,NA,NA,TRBV20-1,CSASTGPSNQPQHF,TGCAGTGCCAGTACCGGACCTAGCAATCAGCCCCAGCATTTT
TRBJ1-1,NA,NA,TRBV29-1,CSVVGTGSTEAFF,TGCAGCGTAGTTGGCACAGGGAGTACTGAAGCTTTCTTT
TRBJ2-7,NA,NA,TRBV4-2,CASSQEDGNNNEQYF,TGTGCCAGCAGCCAAGAGGACGGAAATAACAATGAGCAGTACTTC
TRBJ2-7,NA,few,TRBV5-1,CASRDPNNRAYEQYF,TGCGCCAGCAGAGACCCGAACAATCGGGCTTACGAGCAGTACTTC
TRBJ1-3,TRBD1,few,TRBV20-1,CSARDFGQGLSGNTIYF,TGCAGTGCTAGAGATTTCGGACAGGGACTCTCTGGAAACACCATATATTTT
TRBJ2-5,NA,few,TRBV12-3/TRBV12-4,CASSPPRANEQYF,TGTGCCAGCAGTCCCCCACGGGCAAATGAGCAGTACTTC
TRBJ2-3,NA,NA,TRBV4-3,CASSQDQVSSTDTQYF,TGCGCCAGCAGCCAAGATCAGGTTTCTAGCACAGATACGCAGTATTTT
TRBJ1-5,NA,once,TRBV28,CASSLSGLRANYSNQPQHF,TGTGCCAGCAGTTTATCGGGGCTTAGGGCAAATTATAGCAATCAGCCCCAGCATTTT
TRBJ2-3,NA,many,TRBV4-3,CASSQDRGGGLSTDTQYF,TGCGCCAGCAGCCAAGATCGCGGTGGGGGGCTTAGCACAGATACGCAGTATTTT
TRBJ2-3,NA,NA,TRBV11-2,CASSLDLRTDTQYF,TGTGCCAGCAGCTTAGATCTGCGCACAGATACGCAGTATTTT
TRBJ1-6,TRBD1,once,TRBV7-2,CVSSLAQGRPYNSPLHF,TGTGTCAGCAGCTTAGCACAGGGGAGGCCCTATAATTCACCCCTCCACTTT
TRBJ1-1,NA,NA,TRBV20-1,CSARDPMVGMNTEAFF,TGCAGTGCTAGAGATCCGATGGTGGGAATGAACACTGAAGCTTTCTTT
TRBJ2-1,NA,NA,TRBV4-1,CASSQWIADEQFF,TGCGCCAGCAGCCAGTGGATAGCTGATGAGCAGTTCTTC
TRBJ2-7,TRBD2,NA,TRBV9,CASSHSLQTSGSHEQYF,TGTGCCAGCAGCCATTCCCTTCAGACTAGCGGGAGCCACGAGCAGTACTTC
TRBJ2-1,TRBD2,NA,TRBV7-2,CASSTLAGLNEQFF,TGTGCCAGCAGCACCTTAGCGGGTCTTAATGAGCAGTTCTTC
TRBJ2-2,NA,NA,TRBV12-3/TRBV12-4,CASSRREYTGELFF,TGTGCCAGCAGTCGACGCGAGTACACCGGGGAGCTGTTTTTT
TRBJ1-2,NA,few,TRBV11-1,CASSLGRDGGYTF,TGTGCCAGCAGCTTAGGCAGGGACGGCGGCTACACCTTC